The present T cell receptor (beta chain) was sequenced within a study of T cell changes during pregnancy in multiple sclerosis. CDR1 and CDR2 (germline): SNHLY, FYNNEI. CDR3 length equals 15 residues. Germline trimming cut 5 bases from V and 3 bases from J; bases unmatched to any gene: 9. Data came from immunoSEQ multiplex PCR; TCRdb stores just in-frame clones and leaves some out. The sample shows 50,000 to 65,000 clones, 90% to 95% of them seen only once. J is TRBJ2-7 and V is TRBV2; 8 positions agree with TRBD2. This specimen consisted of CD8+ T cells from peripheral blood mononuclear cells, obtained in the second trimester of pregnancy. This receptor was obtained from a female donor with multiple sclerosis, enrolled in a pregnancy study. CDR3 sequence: CASSPPGTRDYEQYF. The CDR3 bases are TGTGCCAGCAGTCCCCCCGGGACTAGGGACTACGAGCAGTACTTC.